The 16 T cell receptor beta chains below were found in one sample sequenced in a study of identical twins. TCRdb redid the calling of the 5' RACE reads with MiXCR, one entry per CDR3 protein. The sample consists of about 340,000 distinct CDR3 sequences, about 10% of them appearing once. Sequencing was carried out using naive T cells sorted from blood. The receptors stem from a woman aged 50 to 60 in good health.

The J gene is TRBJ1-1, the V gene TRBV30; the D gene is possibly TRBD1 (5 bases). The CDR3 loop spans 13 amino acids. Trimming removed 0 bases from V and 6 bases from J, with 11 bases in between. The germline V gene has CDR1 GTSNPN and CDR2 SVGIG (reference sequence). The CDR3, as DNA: TGTGCCTGGAGTGTACATAGGGGCGCTGAAGCTTTCTTT. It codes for CAWSVHRGAEAFF.

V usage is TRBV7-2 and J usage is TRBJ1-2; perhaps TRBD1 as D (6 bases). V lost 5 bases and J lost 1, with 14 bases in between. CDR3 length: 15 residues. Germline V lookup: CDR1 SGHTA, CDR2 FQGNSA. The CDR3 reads CASSQSGTNNYGYTF. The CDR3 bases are TGTGCCAGCAGCCAGTCCGGGACAAATAACTATGGCTACACCTTC.

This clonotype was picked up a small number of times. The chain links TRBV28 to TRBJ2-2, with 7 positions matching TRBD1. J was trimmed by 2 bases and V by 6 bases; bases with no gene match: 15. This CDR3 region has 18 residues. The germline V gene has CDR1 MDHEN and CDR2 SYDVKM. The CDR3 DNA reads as TGTGCCAGCAGCTCATCGAGACAGGGAAGGCGTAACACCGGGGAGCTGTTTTTT. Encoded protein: CASSSSRQGRRNTGELFF.

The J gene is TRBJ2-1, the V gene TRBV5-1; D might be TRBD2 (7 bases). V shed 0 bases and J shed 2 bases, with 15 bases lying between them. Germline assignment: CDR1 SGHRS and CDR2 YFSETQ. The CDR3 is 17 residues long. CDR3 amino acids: CASSLAGRGGAYNEQFF. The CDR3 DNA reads TGCGCCAGCAGCTTGGCCGGTCGAGGGGGGGCCTACAATGAGCAGTTCTTC.

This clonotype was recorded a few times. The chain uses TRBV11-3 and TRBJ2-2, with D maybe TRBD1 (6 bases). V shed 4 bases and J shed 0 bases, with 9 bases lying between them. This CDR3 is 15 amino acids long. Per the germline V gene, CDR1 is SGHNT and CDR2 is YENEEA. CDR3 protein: CASSSGTPNTGELFF. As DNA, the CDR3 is TGTGCCAGCAGCTCCGGGACACCGAACACCGGGGAGCTGTTTTTT.

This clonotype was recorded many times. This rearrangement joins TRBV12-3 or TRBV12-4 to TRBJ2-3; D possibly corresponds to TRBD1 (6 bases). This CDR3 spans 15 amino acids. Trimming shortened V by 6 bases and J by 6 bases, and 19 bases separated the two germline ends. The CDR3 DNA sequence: TGTGCCAGCAGGCCATTTGGCGGGCAGGGGGATACGCAGTATTTT. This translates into CASRPFGGQGDTQYF.

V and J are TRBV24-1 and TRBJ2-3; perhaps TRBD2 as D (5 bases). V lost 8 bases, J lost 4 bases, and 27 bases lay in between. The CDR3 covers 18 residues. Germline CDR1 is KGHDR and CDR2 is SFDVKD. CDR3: CATTKDTGPHERPDTQYF. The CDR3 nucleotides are TGTGCCACCACTAAAGACACGGGCCCACATGAGCGGCCAGATACGCAGTATTTT.

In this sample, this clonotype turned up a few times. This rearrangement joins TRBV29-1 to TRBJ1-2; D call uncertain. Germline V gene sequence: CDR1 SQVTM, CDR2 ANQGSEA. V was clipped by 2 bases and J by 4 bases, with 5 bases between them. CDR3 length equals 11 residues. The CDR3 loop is CSVEYGYGYTF. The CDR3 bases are TGCAGCGTTGAATATGGCTATGGCTACACCTTC.

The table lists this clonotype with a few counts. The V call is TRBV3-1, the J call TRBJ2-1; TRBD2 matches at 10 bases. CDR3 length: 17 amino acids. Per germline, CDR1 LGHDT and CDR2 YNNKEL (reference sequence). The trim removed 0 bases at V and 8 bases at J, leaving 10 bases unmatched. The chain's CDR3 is CASSQERSGRASDEQFF. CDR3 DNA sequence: TGTGCCAGCAGCCAAGAACGGAGCGGGAGGGCCTCGGATGAGCAGTTCTTC.

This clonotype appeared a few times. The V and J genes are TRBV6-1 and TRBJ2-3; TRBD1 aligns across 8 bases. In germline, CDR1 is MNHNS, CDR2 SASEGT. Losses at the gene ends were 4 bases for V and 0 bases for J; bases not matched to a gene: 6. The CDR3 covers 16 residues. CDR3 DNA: TGTGCCAGCAGTGCCGACAGGGGTGTTAGCACAGATACGCAGTATTTT. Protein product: CASSADRGVSTDTQYF.

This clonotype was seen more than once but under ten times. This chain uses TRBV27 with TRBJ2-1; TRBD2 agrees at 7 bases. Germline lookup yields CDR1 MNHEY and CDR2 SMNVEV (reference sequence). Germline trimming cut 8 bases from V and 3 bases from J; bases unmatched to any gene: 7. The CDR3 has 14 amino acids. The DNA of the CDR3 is TGTGCCAGCGCCCCGGGACTAATCTACAATGAGCAGTTCTTC. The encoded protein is CASAPGLIYNEQFF.

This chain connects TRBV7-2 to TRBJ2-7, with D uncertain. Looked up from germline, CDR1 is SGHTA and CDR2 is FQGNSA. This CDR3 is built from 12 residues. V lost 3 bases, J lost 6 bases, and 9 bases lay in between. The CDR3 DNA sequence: TGTGCCAGCAGCTTCGGGTACGGCGAGCAGTACGTC. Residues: CASSFGYGEQYV.

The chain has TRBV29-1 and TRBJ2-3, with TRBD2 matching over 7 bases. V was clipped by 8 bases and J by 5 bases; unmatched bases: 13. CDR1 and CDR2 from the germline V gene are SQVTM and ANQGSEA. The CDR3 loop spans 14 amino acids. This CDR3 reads CSSRSAGAVDTQYF. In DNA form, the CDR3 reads TGCAGCTCCCGGTCTGCGGGAGCGGTAGATACGCAGTATTTT.

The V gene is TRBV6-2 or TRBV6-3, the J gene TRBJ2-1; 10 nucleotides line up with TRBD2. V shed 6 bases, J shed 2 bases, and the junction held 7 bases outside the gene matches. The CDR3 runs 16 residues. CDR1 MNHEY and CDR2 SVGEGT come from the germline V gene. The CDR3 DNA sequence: TGTGCCAGCAGGCTCTCCGGGACTAGCGCCTACAATGAGCAGTTCTTC. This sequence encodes CASRLSGTSAYNEQFF.

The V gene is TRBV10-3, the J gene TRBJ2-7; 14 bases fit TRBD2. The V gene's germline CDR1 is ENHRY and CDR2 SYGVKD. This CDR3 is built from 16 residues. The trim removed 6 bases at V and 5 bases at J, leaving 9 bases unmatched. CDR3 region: CAIRRGTSGSEHEQYF. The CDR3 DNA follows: TGTGCCATCAGACGCGGGACTAGCGGGAGTGAACACGAGCAGTACTTC.

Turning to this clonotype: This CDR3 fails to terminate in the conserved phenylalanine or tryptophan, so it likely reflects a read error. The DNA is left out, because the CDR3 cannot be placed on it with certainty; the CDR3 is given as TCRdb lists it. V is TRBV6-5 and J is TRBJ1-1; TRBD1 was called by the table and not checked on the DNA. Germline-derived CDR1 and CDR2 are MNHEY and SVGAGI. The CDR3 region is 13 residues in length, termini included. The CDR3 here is CASSRGQGAGMKL.